A single sample gave rise to the 16 T cell receptor beta chains below, sequenced in a study of molecular identifiers for immune sequencing clone quantification. TCRdb ran MiXCR on the PCR reads and lists one entry per CDR3 protein. The sample shows around 460,000 distinct CDR3 sequences, 25% of them seen only once. Input material: naive CD8+ T cells from blood, with Jurkat cell RNA spiked in. Documented subset: FACS-sorted CD8+CD4-CCR7+CD45RA+ naive T cells. Source of these receptors: a human donor in good health. Some libraries in this study had Jurkat cell RNA spiked in.

In the case of this clonotype: In this CDR3 the conserved last residue, phenylalanine or tryptophan, is missing, so a read error is likely. This chain joins TRBV7-8 and TRBJ1-2, with D tentatively TRBD1 (5 bases). The CDR3 has 13 amino acids. CDR1 is SGHVS, CDR2 FQNEAQ, per germline. With 6 bases removed from V and 4 bases from J, the gap between germline ends came to 12 bases. The CDR3 region has the DNA TGTGCCAGCAGAGATGGACAAAGCTATGGCTACACCCTC. Protein: CASRDGQSYGYTL.

This clonotype was counted once. Possible read error: a much larger clone is one base away. V usage is TRBV6-5 and J usage is TRBJ2-3, with D possibly called TRBD1 or TRBD2 (6 bases each). CDR1 and CDR2 (germline): MNHEY, SVGAGI. This CDR3 region has 15 residues. The CDR3 sequence is CASRHRDGGTDMQYF. The CDR3 DNA follows: TGTGCCAGCAGGCACCGGGACGGGGGCACAGATATGCAGTATTTT.

This clonotype was picked up a small number of times. V gene TRBV2 combines with J gene TRBJ2-3; D tentatively reads TRBD1 or TRBD2 (6 bases each). Germline CDR1 SNHLY, CDR2 FYNNEI. The CDR3 consists of 16 residues. The V and J ends lost 0 bases and 2 bases respectively, with 12 bases between them. The DNA for the CDR3 is TGTGCCAGCAGTGAAGCATGGGGGGCGAACACAGATACGCAGTATTTT. It is translated as CASSEAWGANTDTQYF. The variable domain in full, with the rest retrieved from reference TRBV2 and TRBJ2-3, is EPEVTQTPSHQVTQMGQEVILRCVPISNHLYFYWYRQILGQKVEFLVSFYNNEISEKSEIFDDQFSVERPDGSNFTLKIRSTKLEDSAMYFCASSEAWGANTDTQYFGPGTRLTVL.

The gene calls are TRBV4-1 and TRBJ2-7; 9 positions match TRBD1. The CDR3 covers 17 residues. After removal of 2 bases from V and 2 bases from J, the junction contained 10 bases not matched to a gene. Germline CDR1 reads MGHRA; CDR2 reads YSYEKL. This CDR3 is CASSQKQGTGLTYEQYF. The CDR3 nucleotides read TGCGCCAGCAGCCAAAAGCAGGGGACAGGGCTTACCTACGAGCAGTACTTC.

Concerning this clonotype itself: This may be a read error, as it is one base from a much larger clone. This chain uses TRBV12-3 or TRBV12-4 with TRBJ1-1; the D is unclear. This CDR3 is built from 15 residues. The chain's CDR3 is CASRTMDYLNTEASF. The CDR3 DNA reads as TGTGCCAGCAGAACAATGGATTACCTCAACACTGAAGCTTCCTTT.

This clonotype was observed at least ten times. The rearrangement uses TRBV4-1 and TRBJ2-5, with 8 nucleotides matching TRBD2. V lost 1 base and J lost 6; bases outside the gene matches: 10. The CDR3 spans 16 residues. Germline V gene lookup returns CDR1 MGHRA and CDR2 YSYEKL. The CDR3 spells CASSQAGAVAGQTQYF. The DNA for the CDR3 is TGCGCCAGCAGCCAAGCCGGGGCGGTAGCGGGGCAGACCCAGTACTTC.

This clonotype was counted a few times. The CDR3 DNA is TGTGCCAGCGGTCAAGACACAAGCTCCTACAATGAGCAGTTCTTC. Amino acid sequence: CASGQDTSSYNEQFF. The chain employs TRBV12-3 or TRBV12-4 and TRBJ2-1; D uncertain. This CDR3 has 15 residues. V lost 8 bases and J 0 bases, leaving 14 bases between the germline ends.

The chain links TRBV18 to TRBJ1-4; D might be TRBD1 (5 bases). Germline CDR1 KGHSH, CDR2 LQKENI. Trimming pared 5 bases from V and 0 bases from J, leaving 13 bases between. CDR3 length: 16 amino acids. The CDR3 protein is CASSSSGRATNEKLFF. The CDR3, as DNA: TGTGCCAGCTCATCTTCGGGGCGAGCAACTAATGAAAAACTGTTTTTT.

Remarks on this clonotype: One end of the junction varies from germline; a read error may be responsible. The chain employs TRBV13 and TRBJ1-1, with D tentatively TRBD1 (6 bases). This CDR3 is 17 amino acids long. Germline CDR1 is PRHDT and CDR2 is FYEKMQ (reference sequence). CDR3 bases: TGTGCCAGCAGCTTGGGGGGCCCGGTGACGATGAACACTGAAGCTCTCTTT. Protein product: CASSLGGPVTMNTEALF.

This clonotype was seen a handful of times. The chain joins TRBV15 to TRBJ2-7; TRBD1 matches at 10 bases. Germline trimming cut 0 bases from V and 6 bases from J; bases unmatched to any gene: 8. The CDR3 runs to 16 residues. Germline V gene data show CDR1 as LNHNV and CDR2 as YYDKDF (reference sequence). The CDR3: CATSRDLGTGEVEQYF. The CDR3, as DNA: TGTGCCACCAGCAGAGATTTGGGGACAGGGGAAGTCGAGCAGTACTTC.

The chain uses TRBV6-2 or TRBV6-3 and TRBJ2-1; D is unclear. In germline, CDR1 is MNHEY, CDR2 SVGEGT. The CDR3 length is 16 residues. Trimming took 0 bases from V and 0 from J, leaving 9 bases between them. The CDR3 sequence is CASSYSTVSSYNEQFF. DNA for the CDR3: TGTGCCAGCAGTTACTCGACTGTAAGCTCCTACAATGAGCAGTTCTTC.

The sample holds many counts of this clonotype. One junction end disagrees with the germline gene, perhaps due to a read error. CDR3 nucleotide sequence: TGTGCCAGCAGTCTAGGGGACAGGGTATCGTTC. This sequence encodes CASSLGDRVSF. J is TRBJ2-7 and V is TRBV12-3 or TRBV12-4, with 9 nucleotides matching TRBD1. This CDR3 region has 11 residues.

Ten or more counts support this clonotype. DNA of the CDR3: TGTGCCAGCAGCCATAATGAAAAACTGTTTTTT. This codes for CASSHNEKLFF. This chain links TRBV7-9 with TRBJ1-4; the D is unclear. Trimming shortened V by 5 bases and J by 4 bases, and 2 bases separated the two germline ends. The CDR3 sequence is 11 residues long. Germline V gene data show CDR1 as SEHNR and CDR2 as FQNEAQ (reference sequence).

The sample holds a few counts of this clonotype. The chain joins TRBV20-1 to TRBJ2-7, with a tentative D call TRBD1 (6 bases). Looked up from germline, CDR1 is DFQATT and CDR2 is SNEGSKA (reference sequence). This CDR3 region has 15 residues. V lost 0 bases and J 2 bases, leaving 14 bases between the germline ends. The CDR3 loop reads CSARDSGDATYEQYF. The CDR3 DNA sequence: TGCAGTGCTAGAGATTCAGGGGACGCGACCTACGAGCAGTACTTC.

On this clonotype itself: Just one base apart from a much larger clone, this may be a read error. This chain joins TRBV29-1 and TRBJ2-7; D tentatively fits TRBD1 or TRBD2 (5 bases each). CDR1 and CDR2 from the germline V gene are SQVTM and ANQGSEA. V lost 5 bases, J lost 2 bases, and 10 bases lay in between. This CDR3 spans 12 amino acids. The CDR3 DNA reads TGCAGCGTTTCCCGGGACGCCTACGAGCAGTACTTC. Its translation is CSVSRDAYEQYF.

The V call is TRBV14, the J call TRBJ1-3; D gene unclear. Trimming left V 2 bases short and J 5 bases short, with 4 bases between. The CDR3 has 12 amino acids. CDR1 is SGHDN and CDR2 is FVKESK in the germline V gene. CDR3 DNA sequence: TGTGCCAGCAGCCAATCCAGAAACACCATATATTTT. Its protein product is CASSQSRNTIYF.